Listed below are T cell receptor beta chains from one sample, sequenced in a study of cytomegalovirus exposure and HLA in healthy donors. Measured with immunoSEQ multiplex PCR; TCRdb has only the in-frame clones, and not every one. The sample records about 92,000 clones, roughly 63% being singletons. Sample: PBMCs. All receptors come from a man between 45 and 60 years old in good health and CMV-seronegative. The CDR3 runs from the conserved cysteine through the conserved F or W. D genes are given only for firm matches. Part of the rows lack a size; the others show once, few, many or a class for expanded clones.

>TRBJ1-3|TRBV4-3|-|-
TGCGCCAGCAGCCAAGATCGTGAGGGAAGGAGAAACACCATATATTTT
CASSQDREGRRNTIYF
>TRBJ2-1|TRBV7-8|-|-
TGTGCCAGCAGCCCGAGACTAGTAAGCTACTACAATGAGCAGTTCTTC
CASSPRLVSYYNEQFF
>TRBJ1-1|TRBV6-5|TRBD1|-
TGTGCCAGCAGACTGGACAGGGGGAAAGCTTTCTTT
CASRLDRGKAFF
>TRBJ1-2|TRBV7-2|TRBD1|-
TGTGCCAGCAGCGTAAGACAGGGAACCTATGGCTACACCTTC
CASSVRQGTYGYTF
>TRBJ1-6|TRBV10-3|TRBD1|-
TGTGCCATCAGTGAGTCGTCGGGACAGCAAAATTCACCCCTCCACTTT
CAISESSGQQNSPLHF
>TRBJ2-5|TRBV4-1|TRBD2|-
TGCGCCAGCAGCCGAACTAGCGGGGGGCCAGAGACCCAGTACTTC
CASSRTSGGPETQYF
>TRBJ1-1|TRBV27|-|-
TGTGCCAGCACAGGGTGGGCTGGTACTGAAGCTTTCTTT
CASTGWAGTEAFF
>TRBJ1-2|TRBV29-1|-|few
TGCAGCGTTCCGTTCGGTTATCATAAAGGCGGCTATGGCTACACCTTC
CSVPFGYHKGGYGYTF
>TRBJ2-1|TRBV7-3|-|once
TGTGCCAGCAGCTTAGAGCCAGGCCTCTCCTACAATGAGCAGTTCTTC
CASSLEPGLSYNEQFF
>TRBJ1-2|TRBV19|-|-
TGTGCCAGTAGTATAGGGAGATACTATGGCTACACCTTC
CASSIGRYYGYTF
>TRBJ2-5|TRBV10-3|TRBD1|-
TGTGCCATCAGAGAGGGACAGCAAGAGACCCAGTACTTC
CAIREGQQETQYF
>TRBJ1-2|TRBV5-6|-|-
TGTGCCAGCAGTCCAGGACATACCTATGGCTACACCTTC
CASSPGHTYGYTF
>TRBJ1-5|TRBV28|-|few
TGTGCCAGCAGTCAGCCAGGGACTTATAGCAATCAGCCCCAGCATTTT
CASSQPGTYSNQPQHF
>TRBJ2-2|TRBV2|-|-
TGTGCCAGCAGTGTAACAGGGTCGGGGACCGGGGAGCTGTTTTTT
CASSVTGSGTGELFF
>TRBJ2-3|TRBV5-4|-|-
TGTGCCAGCAGCTTCTGGGGGGAAAGCACAGATACGCAGTATTTT
CASSFWGESTDTQYF
>TRBJ1-1|TRBV11-1|TRBD1|-
TGTGCCAGCAGTCGCAGGGGGCAAGAGGCTTTCTTT
CASSRRGQEAFF
>TRBJ2-7|TRBV5-4|TRBD2|-
TGTGCCAGCAGCTTGGCCCTAGCGGGGGGGCTCGGGCGCTACGAGCAGTACTTC
CASSLALAGGLGRYEQYF
>TRBJ2-7|TRBV5-6|-|-
TGTGCCAGCAGCTTGACGGACAGTTCCTACGAGCAGTACTTC
CASSLTDSSYEQYF
>TRBJ2-7|TRBV11-2|-|-
TGTGCCAGCAGCTTAGATCCCCAGTACGAGCAGTACTTC
CASSLDPQYEQYF
>TRBJ2-1|TRBV18|-|once
TGTGCCAGCTCACCACAGAAAATGGGGGGCAATGAGCAGTTCTTC
CASSPQKMGGNEQFF
>TRBJ2-5|TRBV5-4|TRBD1|-
TGTGCCAGCAGCCAACGGACAGGGAGATACGAGACCCAGTACTTC
CASSQRTGRYETQYF
>TRBJ1-2|TRBV7-6|-|-
TGTGCCAGCAGCCCCGGCGGCTACTATGGCTACACCTTC
CASSPGGYYGYTF
>TRBJ2-3|TRBV5-1|-|-
TGCGCCAGCAGCTCGGCCAGGGGCACAGATACGCAGTATTTT
CASSSARGTDTQYF
>TRBJ1-1|TRBV18|-|once
TGTGCCAGCTCGCCATATACAGGGTTGAACACTGAAGCTTTCTTT
CASSPYTGLNTEAFF
>TRBJ1-5|TRBV19|-|-
TGTGCCAGTAGTATGCCCCCCGGGAAGGGGGATCAGCCCCAGCATTTT
CASSMPPGKGDQPQHF
>TRBJ2-7|TRBV5-6|TRBD1|few
TGTGCCAGCAGCTTGGGACCTCCGGGACAGGGGGGTCTTCGAGCCGAGCAGTACTTC
CASSLGPPGQGGLRAEQYF
>TRBJ2-7|TRBV30|-|-
TGTGCCTGGAGTGCTGGGCGGGGCCGCCGGGGCGAGCAGTACTTC
CAWSAGRGRRGEQYF
>TRBJ2-1|TRBV11-1|-|-
TGTGCCAGCAGCCGACGGGACTTCTACAATGAGCAGTTCTTC
CASSRRDFYNEQFF
>TRBJ2-4|TRBV18|-|-
TGTGCCAGCACAACAAGGGAGAGCCTCCTAGCCAAAAACATTCAGTACTTC
CASTTRESLLAKNIQYF
>TRBJ2-5|TRBV4-3|TRBD1|-
TGCGCCAGCAGCCAAGCCACAGGGGTGACCCAGTACTTC
CASSQATGVTQYF
>TRBJ2-3|TRBV5-1|TRBD2|many
TGCGCCAGCAGGCCTCGGGGGGGAATCACAGATACGCAGTATTTT
CASRPRGGITDTQYF
>TRBJ2-1|TRBV4-1|TRBD2|-
TGCGCCAGCAGCCGGGGAGCGGGACTTAACTACAATGAGCAGTTCTTC
CASSRGAGLNYNEQFF
>TRBJ1-5|TRBV6-5|TRBD1|-
TGTGCCAGCAACCCCGCCGGGACAGTAAATCAGCCCCAGCATTTT
CASNPAGTVNQPQHF